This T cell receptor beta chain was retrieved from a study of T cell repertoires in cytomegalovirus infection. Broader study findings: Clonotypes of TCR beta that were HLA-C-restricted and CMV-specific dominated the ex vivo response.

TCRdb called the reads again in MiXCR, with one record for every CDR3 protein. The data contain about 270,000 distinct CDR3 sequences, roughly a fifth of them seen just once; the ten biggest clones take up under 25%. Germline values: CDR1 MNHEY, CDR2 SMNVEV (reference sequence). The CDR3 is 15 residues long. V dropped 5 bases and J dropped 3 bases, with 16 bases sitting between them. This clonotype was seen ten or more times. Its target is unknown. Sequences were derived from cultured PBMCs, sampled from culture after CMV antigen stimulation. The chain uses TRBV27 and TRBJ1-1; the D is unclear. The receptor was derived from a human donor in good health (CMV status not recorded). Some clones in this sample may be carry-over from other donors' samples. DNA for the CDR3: TGTGCCAGCAGTCCCTCGACGGGCTGGTACACTGAAGCTTTCTTT. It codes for CASSPSTGWYTEAFF.